This TCR beta chain was sequenced for a study of blood T cell repertoires in COVID-19. For the study at large: COVID-19 samples from acute and convalescent phases originated in the United States, Italy and Spain. PBMCs, B-cell-depleted T cells, or T cells were the source of the cDNA or gDNA that made up the material.

Authors' analysis steps: Counts of nucleated cells, estimated from reference gene primer amplification, were obtained. The data were produced by immunoSEQ multiplex PCR, yet TCRdb's version contains in-frame clones alone and is incomplete. V, J and clone size derive from that table, while D and trimming were established from the DNA sequence. The table shows more than 300,000 clones, with 70% to 90% occurring only once. The CDR3 has 15 residues. The germline gives CDR1 SGHTA, CDR2 FQGNSA. V was shortened by 8 bases and J by 7 bases, with 23 bases between the two germline ends. The genes are TRBV7-2 and TRBJ1-2; D is perhaps TRBD1 (6 bases). The sample was peripheral blood. The clonotype comes from a man aged 18 to 29 who had recovered from COVID-19. The chain's CDR3 is CASGTPTGTTRGYTF. The CDR3 DNA is TGTGCCAGCGGAACCCCGACCGGGACAACCCGTGGCTACACCTTC.